These T cell receptor beta chains were read from a single sample in a study of shared clonotypes between healthy human individuals. The table came from immunoSEQ multiplex PCR; TCRdb's copy has only in-frame clones and leaves some out. The table lists some 200,000 clones, approximately 65% of them singletons. Sequencing was carried out using memory CD4+ T cells sorted from blood. The receptors shown here come from a man aged 25 to 45 in good health. CDR3s include the opening cysteine and the closing phenylalanine or tryptophan. D genes are given only for firm matches. Not every row has a clone size; where given, it reads once, few, many or a size class.

>.|TRBV5-1|TRBJ2-2|TRBD2
CASKRLAGGFGTGELFF
TGCGCCAGCAAGCGACTAGCGGGAGGGTTCGGCACCGGGGAGCTGTTTTTT
>few|TRBV5-5|TRBJ1-1|TRBD1
CASSLTGGETEAFF
TGTGCCAGCAGCTTGACAGGGGGGGAGACTGAAGCTTTCTTT
>.|TRBV10-3|TRBJ2-7|TRBD1
CAISSRDRGIGQYF
TGTGCCATCAGTTCTCGGGACAGGGGGATCGGGCAGTACTTC
>.|TRBV13|TRBJ1-2|TRBD1
CASSPTIPQGASSGNYGYTF
TGTGCCAGCAGCCCAACTATACCCCAGGGGGCATCCTCCGGTAACTATGGCTACACCTTC
>.|TRBV2|TRBJ2-7|TRBD2
CASSATSGNYEQYF
TGTGCCAGCAGTGCGACTAGCGGGAACTACGAGCAGTACTTC
>few|TRBV9|TRBJ2-2|.
CASGLYQVGTLNTGELFF
TGTGCCAGCGGCTTATACCAGGTGGGGACCCTAAACACCGGGGAGCTGTTTTTT
>.|TRBV18|TRBJ2-2|TRBD2
CASSPLVAGETGELFF
TGTGCCAGCTCACCACTGGTAGCGGGAGAAACCGGGGAGCTGTTTTTT
>.|TRBV14|TRBJ2-1|.
CASSQVWDEQFF
TGTGCCAGCAGCCAAGTGTGGGATGAGCAGTTCTTC
>.|TRBV18|TRBJ2-5|.
CASSTLAQETQYF
TGTGCCAGCTCGACACTAGCCCAAGAGACCCAGTACTTC
>.|TRBV5-5|TRBJ2-5|.
CASSLFSEQETQYF
TGTGCCAGCAGCTTGTTCTCGGAGCAAGAGACCCAGTACTTC
>.|TRBV11-2|TRBJ2-3|TRBD1
CASSLGTGRTDTQYF
TGTGCCAGCAGCTTAGGGACAGGGAGGACAGATACGCAGTATTTT
>.|TRBV6-1|TRBJ2-3|.
CASSEGGRISDTQYF
TGTGCCAGCAGTGAAGGGGGGCGTATTTCGGATACGCAGTATTTT
>once|TRBV2|TRBJ2-7|TRBD2
CASSWTSGREKQYF
TGTGCCAGCAGTTGGACTAGCGGGAGAGAGAAGCAGTACTTC
>.|TRBV28|TRBJ1-5|.
CASSFVQNQPQHF
TGTGCCAGCAGTTTTGTACAGAATCAGCCCCAGCATTTT
>.|TRBV18|TRBJ1-4|.
CASSPDYSTNEKLFF
TGTGCCAGCTCACCAGACTATTCAACTAATGAAAAACTGTTTTTT
>many|TRBV7-2|TRBJ1-1|.
CASSLAAQGTEAFF
TGTGCCAGCAGCTTAGCAGCGCAGGGAACTGAAGCTTTCTTT
>few|TRBV28|TRBJ2-7|.
CASSSLDEQYF
TGTGCCAGCAGTTCCTTGGACGAGCAGTACTTC
>.|TRBV5-4|TRBJ1-2|.
CASSSPMRGFSGYGYTF
TGTGCCAGCAGCTCTCCAATGCGGGGGTTTTCGGGCTATGGCTACACCTTC
>once|TRBV7-2|TRBJ2-1|.
CASSLGLGDEQFF
TGTGCCAGCAGCTTAGGACTAGGGGATGAGCAGTTCTTC
>few|TRBV10-3|TRBJ1-1|TRBD1
CAISRGQGTEAFF
TGTGCCATCAGTCGGGGACAGGGGACTGAAGCTTTCTTT
>.|TRBV5-1|TRBJ2-6|.
CASRDSSGANVLTF
TGCGCCAGCAGGGACAGTTCTGGGGCCAACGTCCTGACTTTC
>.|TRBV28|TRBJ1-2|.
CASTPAMVPNYGYTF
TGTGCCAGCACCCCCGCCATGGTACCTAACTATGGCTACACCTTC
>.|TRBV6-1|TRBJ1-4|.
CASAAGWSNEKLFF
TGTGCCAGCGCCGCCGGTTGGTCGAATGAAAAACTGTTTTTT
>once|TRBV6-6|TRBJ2-1|.
CASSRGRDEQFF
TGTGCCAGCAGTCGGGGTAGGGATGAGCAGTTCTTC
>.|TRBV10-3|TRBJ2-7|TRBD2
CAISDLGGKSEQYF
TGTGCCATCAGTGACTTGGGAGGGAAAAGCGAGCAGTACTTC
>.|TRBV7-2|TRBJ2-1|TRBD2
CASSLVWRTSGHNEQFF
TGTGCCAGCAGCTTAGTTTGGAGGACTAGCGGGCATAATGAGCAGTTCTTC
>once|TRBV28|TRBJ1-2|TRBD1
CASSLLTGGYGYTF
TGTGCCAGCAGTCTCTTGACAGGGGGGTATGGCTACACCTTC
>.|TRBV5-6|TRBJ2-6|.
CASSLVAVSSGANVLTF
TGTGCCAGCAGCTTGGTAGCAGTTAGCTCTGGGGCCAACGTCCTGACTTTC
>.|TRBV2|TRBJ1-1|TRBD1
CASAQQGRSTEAFF
TGTGCCAGCGCCCAACAGGGGAGGAGCACTGAAGCTTTCTTT
>few|TRBV28|TRBJ2-4|.
CASSTTRAGNIQYF
TGTGCCAGCAGCACTACCAGGGCCGGAAACATTCAGTACTTC
>.|TRBV7-9|TRBJ2-7|.
CASSHTYEQYF
TGTGCCAGCAGTCACACGTACGAGCAGTACTTC
>few|TRBV11-2|TRBJ2-2|.
CASSLTRLAKNTGELFF
TGTGCCAGCAGCTTAACGCGGCTAGCTAAGAACACCGGGGAGCTGTTTTTT
>.|TRBV7-3|TRBJ2-3|.
CASSASPADTQYF
TGTGCCAGCAGCGCCTCCCCTGCAGATACGCAGTATTTT
>.|TRBV28|TRBJ1-3|TRBD1
CASSPGQAGNTIYF
TGTGCCAGCAGCCCCGGACAGGCGGGAAACACCATATATTTT
>.|TRBV5-4|TRBJ1-1|.
CASSFTGTDLAAFF
TGTGCCAGCAGCTTTACCGGGACCGACCTTGCTGCTTTCTTT
>.|TRBV19|TRBJ2-7|TRBD2
CASSPGTSGSYEQYF
TGTGCCAGTAGTCCCGGGACTAGCGGAAGCTACGAGCAGTACTTC
>.|TRBV9|TRBJ2-5|TRBD1
CASSVAGQGAETQYF
TGTGCCAGCAGCGTAGCCGGACAGGGGGCAGAGACCCAGTACTTC
>.|TRBV18|TRBJ1-3|.
CASSPWDGGSGNTIYF
TGTGCCAGCTCACCTTGGGACGGAGGCTCTGGAAACACCATATATTTT
>.|TRBV2|TRBJ2-7|.
CASSEMGTSSYEQYF
TGTGCCAGCAGTGAAATGGGTACCAGCTCCTACGAGCAGTACTTC
>.|TRBV11-2|TRBJ2-5|.
CASSFNLGVTFQETQYF
TGTGCCAGCAGCTTTAATCTAGGAGTGACCTTCCAAGAGACCCAGTACTTC
>once|TRBV27|TRBJ2-2|TRBD1
CASRPRPGQGVGELFF
TGTGCCAGCAGACCCAGACCGGGACAGGGGGTCGGGGAGCTGTTTTTT
>.|TRBV11-2|TRBJ2-5|TRBD2
CASSLGSSGSRETQYF
TGTGCCAGCAGCTTAGGTTCTAGCGGGAGTCGAGAGACCCAGTACTTC
>.|TRBV28|TRBJ2-2|.
CASSLQGLGGGTHTGELFF
TGTGCCAGCAGTCTACAGGGGTTGGGGGGTGGAACCCATACCGGGGAGCTGTTTTTT
>few|TRBV4-3|TRBJ2-6|.
CASSQDPWTLGANVLTF
TGCGCCAGCAGCCAAGATCCCTGGACACTTGGGGCCAACGTCCTGACTTTC
>once|TRBV5-5|TRBJ1-5|TRBD1
CASSPEDRGPFTSNQPQHF
TGTGCCAGCAGCCCAGAGGACAGGGGGCCTTTTACAAGCAATCAGCCCCAGCATTTT
>.|TRBV28|TRBJ2-3|.
CASSLTGGTGRGDTQYF
TGTGCCAGCAGTTTGACCGGCGGGACGGGAAGGGGAGATACGCAGTATTTT
>.|TRBV19|TRBJ2-1|TRBD2
CASSTTALRTSQRLVFYNEQFF
TGTGCCAGTAGTACCACGGCATTGCGGACTAGTCAACGTCTTGTCTTTTACAATGAGCAGTTCTTC
>.|TRBV5-6|TRBJ2-7|TRBD2
CASSLGLAGTSYEQYF
TGTGCCAGCAGCTTGGGACTAGCGGGTACCTCCTACGAGCAGTACTTC
>.|TRBV10-3|TRBJ1-1|.
CAIGMTGGDTEAFF
TGTGCCATCGGAATGACAGGCGGGGACACTGAAGCTTTCTTT
>.|TRBV14|TRBJ1-1|.
CASSQEPVWVEAFF
TGTGCCAGCAGCCAAGAGCCTGTTTGGGTGGAAGCTTTCTTT
>.|TRBV29-1|TRBJ2-7|TRBD1
CSVSGTGSFRIYEQYF
TGCAGCGTTTCCGGGACAGGTTCCTTCCGAATCTACGAGCAGTACTTC
>.|TRBV10-3|TRBJ2-2|.
CAISGTGELFF
TGTGCCATCAGTGGGACCGGGGAGCTGTTTTTT
>many|TRBV4-3|TRBJ1-1|.
CASSQESGRIANTEAFF
TGCGCCAGCAGCCAAGAATCTGGGCGGATCGCGAACACTGAAGCTTTCTTT
>.|TRBV18|TRBJ2-7|.
CASSPGPLYEQYF
TGTGCCAGCTCACCCGGGCCTCTCTACGAGCAGTACTTC
>.|TRBV5-1|TRBJ2-5|TRBD2
CASGTSGRDETQYF
TGCGCCAGCGGGACTAGCGGGAGGGATGAGACCCAGTACTTC
>.|TRBV7-2|TRBJ2-5|.
CASSRIRETQYF
TGTGCCAGCAGCCGGATCAGGGAGACCCAGTACTTC
>.|TRBV4-1|TRBJ2-7|TRBD1
CASSFGQGHSYEQYF
TGCGCCAGCAGCTTTGGACAGGGCCACTCCTACGAGCAGTACTTC
>.|TRBV9|TRBJ2-3|.
CASSAEGDLTDTQYF
TGTGCCAGCAGCGCCGAGGGAGATCTCACAGATACGCAGTATTTT
>few|TRBV5-1|TRBJ1-2|.
CASSLTDFPSGYTF
TGCGCCAGCAGCTTGACAGATTTCCCCAGTGGCTACACCTTC